These 26 T cell receptor beta chains share one sample of origin, sequenced in a study of patients and donors after allogeneic stem cell transplantation. TCRdb used MiXCR to reprocess the RT-PCR reads, holding one entry per CDR3 protein. The sample includes about 150,000 distinct CDR3 sequences, about a third of them seen just once. The sample was blood, either unsorted or a sorted T cell fraction (not recorded which). The source is a human donor who was either an allogeneic HSCT recipient or a stem cell or donor lymphocyte infusion donor (not recorded which). It is not recorded whose cells these are; they may come from a transplant donor.

The V call is TRBV28, the J call TRBJ2-5; D uncertain. CDR3 size: 17 residues. V lost 2 bases to trimming and J lost 1 base, with 17 bases between them. Per germline, CDR1 MDHEN and CDR2 SYDVKM. This CDR3 reads CASSLPALLKGQETQYF. The CDR3 DNA sequence: TGTGCCAGCAGTTTACCGGCCCTCCTTAAGGGCCAAGAGACCCAGTACTTC.

This chain uses TRBV9 with TRBJ1-1, with D hard to call. This CDR3 contains 13 residues. Trimming left V 1 base short and J 0 bases short, with 4 bases between. Per germline, CDR1 SGDLS and CDR2 YYNGEE. The CDR3 DNA sequence: TGTGCCAGCAGCGTAAAAGTGAACACTGAAGCTTTCTTT. Translated, it gives CASSVKVNTEAFF.

The CDR3 nucleotides are TGTGCCAGCAGTCCCGAAGGAGGGTGGGGTGGCAAAAACATTCAGTACTTC. It encodes CASSPEGGWGGKNIQYF. The chain combines TRBV6-6 with TRBJ2-4; D perhaps matches TRBD2 (6 bases). Trimming removed 5 bases from V and 3 bases from J, with 20 bases in between. Germline V gene sequence: CDR1 MNHNY, CDR2 SVGAGI (reference sequence). The CDR3 is 17 amino acids.

This clonotype was counted many times. One end of the junction varies from germline; a read error may be responsible. The chain employs TRBV29-1 and TRBJ1-2, with 7 bases that match TRBD1. Germline CDR1 SQVTM, CDR2 ANQGSEA. The CDR3 length is 13 residues. This CDR3 is CSLDPQGDYGYTF. The CDR3 DNA is TGCAGCCTTGACCCCCAGGGGGACTATGGCTACACCTTC. Drawing the rest from reference TRBV29-1 and TRBJ1-2, the complete variable domain is SAVISQKPSRDICQRGTSLTIQCQVDSQVTMMFWYRQQPGQSLTLIATANQGSEATYESGFVIDKFPISRPNLTFSTLTVSNMSPEDSSIYLCSLDPQGDYGYTFGSGTRLTVV.

A few counts support this clonotype. The CDR3 sequence: CASSSRGLFSGNTIYF. Written as DNA, the CDR3 is TGTGCCAGCAGCTCGCGGGGCCTGTTCTCTGGAAACACCATATATTTT. The chain couples TRBV7-9 to TRBJ1-3, with D maybe TRBD1 (5 bases). The CDR3 is made up of 16 amino acids. With 4 bases removed from V and 0 bases from J, the gap between germline ends came to 13 bases. Germline CDR1 reads SEHNR; CDR2 reads FQNEAQ (reference sequence).

The V call is TRBV29-1, the J call TRBJ2-3; TRBD2 aligns across 9 bases. From germline, CDR1 is SQVTM and CDR2 ANQGSEA. The CDR3 loop spans 17 amino acids. Trimming at V came to 6 bases and at J to 2 bases, leaving 15 bases not matched to a gene. In DNA, the CDR3 is TGCAGCGTCGAGGGGGGGACTAGCCTAAGTTCCACAGATACGCAGTATTTT. Its protein product is CSVEGGTSLSSTDTQYF.

V is TRBV28 and J is TRBJ2-2; no clear D gene. Between the trimmed V and J ends, which lost 5 bases and 4 bases, there was a span of 11 bases. The CDR3 sequence is 14 residues long. CDR1 MDHEN and CDR2 SYDVKM come from the germline V gene. The DNA of the CDR3 is TGTGCCAGCAGTACTGTCTACCCCACCGGGGAGCTGTTTTTT. Protein sequence: CASSTVYPTGELFF. The full variable domain, completed using reference TRBV28 and TRBJ2-2, is DVKVTQSSRYLVKRTGEKVFLECVQDMDHENMFWYRQDPGLGLRLIYFSYDVKMKEKGDIPEGYSVSREKKERFSLILESASTNQTSMYLCASSTVYPTGELFFGEGSRLTVL.

The rearrangement joins TRBV20-1 to TRBJ1-1; 9 bases align to TRBD1. This CDR3 has 13 amino acids. Germline values: CDR1 DFQATT, CDR2 SNEGSKA (reference sequence). Trimming cost V 3 bases and J 5 bases; bases outside gene matches: 4. The CDR3 DNA is TGCAGTGCTAGGGGGACAGGGATAACTGAAGCTTTCTTT. Protein: CSARGTGITEAFF.

This rearrangement joins TRBV6-2 or TRBV6-3 to TRBJ1-5, with 7 bases identical to TRBD1. After removal of 0 bases from V and 6 bases from J, the junction contained 8 bases not matched to a gene. This CDR3 is built from 16 residues. Germline loops: CDR1 MNHEY, CDR2 SVGEGT. The CDR3 DNA is TGTGCCAGCAGTTACTCGACGAGGGGGCAGGGTCAGCCCCAGCATTTT. Its protein is CASSYSTRGQGQPQHF.

This clonotype was counted a few times. The chain carries TRBV20-1 and TRBJ1-1; 8 bases are shared with TRBD1. With V trimmed by 5 bases and J by 0 bases, 5 bases remained unmatched. The V gene's germline CDR1 is DFQATT and CDR2 SNEGSKA (reference sequence). The CDR3 spans 14 residues. The CDR3 region has the DNA TGCAGTGCTCTTCCGGGACAGGTGAACACTGAAGCTTTCTTT. It is translated as CSALPGQVNTEAFF.

The sample holds a few counts of this clonotype. The chain recombines TRBV20-1 with TRBJ1-5; D call uncertain. CDR3 length: 13 amino acids. Deletions cut 0 bases from V and 1 base from J, with 4 bases between. CDR1 and CDR2 (germline): DFQATT, SNEGSKA (reference sequence). Here the CDR3 DNA reads TGCAGTGCTAGAGATTGGAGCAATCAGCCCCAGCATTTT. This sequence encodes CSARDWSNQPQHF.

This clonotype was detected ten times or more. The rearrangement joins TRBV6-6 to TRBJ2-3; D might be TRBD1 or TRBD2, each matching 5 bases. Looked up from germline, CDR1 is MNHNY and CDR2 is SVGAGI (reference sequence). V was pared by 2 bases and J by 8 bases, with 17 bases between. CDR3 length: 15 residues. CDR3: CASSYSGGAVGTQYF. DNA of the CDR3: TGTGCCAGCAGTTACAGTGGGGGTGCGGTCGGTACGCAGTATTTT.

This clonotype came up many times. The chain links TRBV20-1 to TRBJ1-4; the match to TRBD1 covers 9 bases. V trimming: 6 bases; J trimming: 4 bases; junction bases outside the gene matches: 3. CDR3 length equals 13 residues. Germline-derived CDR1 and CDR2 are DFQATT and SNEGSKA (reference sequence). CDR3 sequence: CSARTGVNEKLFF. In DNA, the CDR3 is TGCAGTGCCAGGACAGGGGTTAATGAAAAACTGTTTTTT.

V is TRBV12-3 or TRBV12-4 and J is TRBJ1-1, with D possibly being TRBD1 (5 bases). The ends were cut back, 3 bases at V and 1 base at J, with 9 bases in the middle. The CDR3 runs 14 residues. In DNA form, the CDR3 reads TGTGCCAGCAGTTTTCTCGGGGGGAACACTGAAGCTTTCTTT. Translation: CASSFLGGNTEAFF.

The rearrangement links TRBV5-1 to TRBJ2-5; 12 nucleotides align to TRBD1. V lost 4 bases to trimming and J lost 3 bases; unmatched junction nucleotides: 4. The CDR3 consists of 15 residues. The V gene's germline CDR1 is SGHRS and CDR2 YFSETQ. The CDR3 sequence is CASSGGTGGEETQYF. The CDR3 DNA sequence: TGCGCCAGCAGCGGCGGGACAGGGGGCGAAGAGACCCAGTACTTC. The complete variable domain, with remaining parts taken from reference TRBV5-1 and TRBJ2-5, reads KAGVTQTPRYLIKTRGQQVTLSCSPISGHRSVSWYQQTPGQGLQFLFEYFSETQRNKGNFPGRFSGRQFSNSRSEMNVSTLELGDSALYLCASSGGTGGEETQYFGPGTRLLVL.

This clonotype occurred a few times. V usage is TRBV7-2 and J usage is TRBJ2-1, with 7 bases lining up with TRBD1. The ends lost 4 bases at V and 7 bases at J; junction bases unmatched: 4. The CDR3 totals 13 residues. The germline V gene encodes CDR1 SGHTA and CDR2 FQGNSA. DNA for the CDR3: TGTGCCAGCAGCTCATCACAGGGGAATGAGCAGTTCTTC. It encodes CASSSSQGNEQFF.

A few counts support this clonotype. CDR3 sequence (DNA): TGTGCCAGCAGCCTCGAAGGGTTAGGAGCAACTAATGAAAAACTGTTTTTT. Its translation is CASSLEGLGATNEKLFF. The chain links TRBV7-9 to TRBJ1-4, with D unresolved. In germline, CDR1 is SEHNR, CDR2 FQNEAQ (reference sequence). V lost 5 bases, J lost 0 bases, and 16 bases lay in between. The CDR3 has 17 residues.

Turning to this clonotype: This may be a read error: a much more frequent sequence differs by one nucleotide. This chain links TRBV12-3 or TRBV12-4 with TRBJ1-3; no reliable D call. There are 12 residues in the CDR3. Trimming shortened V by 4 bases and J by 2 bases, and 3 bases separated the two germline ends. CDR3 coding DNA: TGTGCCAGCAGTTCAGCTGGAAACACCATATATTTT. Protein product: CASSSAGNTIYF.

The CDR3 spells CASSPGWEKLFF. The DNA for the CDR3 is TGTGCCAGCAGCCCCGGGTGGGAAAAACTGTTTTTT. The genes are TRBV7-9 and TRBJ1-4; D unclear. CDR3 length: 12 amino acids. Germline assignment: CDR1 SEHNR and CDR2 FQNEAQ (reference sequence). V gave up 5 bases and J gave up 8 bases, with 9 bases separating them.

V gene TRBV7-3 combines with J gene TRBJ2-6; weak D call: TRBD1 (5 bases). The CDR3 is made up of 15 amino acids. V was trimmed by 4 bases and J by 2 bases, leaving 9 bases between them. Germline V lookup: CDR1 SGHTA, CDR2 FQGTGA. The CDR3 is CASSSGLTGANVLTF. In DNA, the CDR3 is TGTGCCAGCAGCTCAGGGCTAACTGGGGCCAACGTCCTGACTTTC.

The gene calls are TRBV6-4 and TRBJ1-1; D gene ambiguous. Looked up from germline, CDR1 is MRHNA and CDR2 is SNTAGT. Between the trimmed V and J ends, which lost 0 bases and 0 bases, there was a span of 2 bases. The CDR3 has 13 amino acids. The CDR3 is CASSDSVNTEAFF. The CDR3 DNA reads as TGTGCCAGCAGTGACTCGGTGAACACTGAAGCTTTCTTT.

This clonotype was counted between two and nine times. The chain has TRBV20-1 and TRBJ2-3, with TRBD2 matching over 8 bases. The length of the CDR3 is 14 residues. Germline CDR1 reads DFQATT; CDR2 reads SNEGSKA (reference sequence). The ends lost 6 bases at V and 3 bases at J; junction bases unmatched: 8. The CDR3 DNA reads TGCAGTGCCCACCCGGGCGGGGGGACAGATACGCAGTATTTT. Translating gives CSAHPGGGTDTQYF.

This clonotype was found a few times. V and J are TRBV5-1 and TRBJ1-2; D is unresolved. Trimming took off 4 bases at V and 3 bases at J, with 16 bases between the two ends. Germline lookup yields CDR1 SGHRS and CDR2 YFSETQ. The CDR3 totals 15 residues. The DNA of the CDR3 is TGCGCCAGCAGCACGAAGCATCCGGCCGACTATGGCTACACCTTC. This translates into CASSTKHPADYGYTF.

V and J are TRBV15 and TRBJ1-5, with D hard to call. V was clipped by 1 base and J by 3 bases, with 7 bases between them. Germline CDR1 is LNHNV and CDR2 is YYDKDF (reference sequence). This CDR3 is 14 amino acids long. The CDR3 loop is CATSRGVSNQPQHF. In DNA form, the CDR3 reads TGTGCCACCAGCAGAGGTGTTTCCAATCAGCCCCAGCATTTT.

V and J are TRBV10-3 and TRBJ1-4; 7 nucleotides align to TRBD1. The germline V gene encodes CDR1 ENHRY and CDR2 SYGVKD. Losses at the gene ends were 2 bases for V and 7 bases for J; bases not matched to a gene: 7. The CDR3 sequence is 15 residues long. CDR3: CAISEKAGQSEKLFF. The CDR3 DNA is TGTGCCATCAGTGAGAAGGCGGGACAGAGTGAAAAACTGTTTTTT.

Note on this clonotype: One end of the junction is discordant with germline, which a read error may explain. The chain recombines TRBV12-3 or TRBV12-4 with TRBJ1-3; 7 bases align to TRBD1. The CDR3 extends over 12 amino acids. CDR3 in DNA: TGTGCCAGCAGTGTTTCCCCGGGACAGCCGCATTTT. Its protein is CASSVSPGQPHF.